Listed below are T cell receptor beta chains from one sample, sequenced in a study of blood T cells in healthy people across ages. TCRdb re-derived calls from the 5' RACE reads in MiXCR, one entry per CDR3 protein. The table records 1.5 million to 2 million distinct CDR3 sequences, about 50% of them present only once. Sequencing was done on a sample of blood. Receptors originate from a woman in her thirties or forties in good health. The CDR3 runs from the conserved cysteine through the conserved F or W.

J: TRBJ2-3
V: TRBV7-2
CDR3: CASSLDGGVPDTQYF

J: TRBJ2-1
V: TRBV20-1
CDR3: CSAVSYNEQFF

J: TRBJ2-3
V: TRBV20-1
CDR3: CSPLSGGNTDTQYF

J: TRBJ2-5
V: TRBV9
CDR3: CASSVAGGGTQETQYF

J: TRBJ2-5
V: TRBV4-1
CDR3: CASSQDQGAVQETQYF

J: NA
V: TRBV20-1
CDR3: CSVNRVKVSEQYF

J: TRBJ1-1
V: TRBV4-3
CDR3: CASSQLVGTPRDTEAFF

J: TRBJ2-7
V: TRBV7-2
CDR3: CASSRDAAEDEQYF

J: TRBJ2-3
V: TRBV28
CDR3: CASSFRGTATDTQYF

J: TRBJ2-5
V: TRBV3-1
CDR3: CASSQVWGLAGQETQYF

J: TRBJ2-1
V: TRBV28
CDR3: CASSSRTRTGVEQFF

J: TRBJ2-3
V: TRBV21-1
CDR3: CASSTREGGNRTDTQYF

J: TRBJ2-1
V: TRBV7-2
CDR3: CASSPRTAQYNEQFF

J: TRBJ2-1
V: TRBV20-1
CDR3: CSATTRDFSYNEQFF

J: TRBJ2-5
V: TRBV7-3
CDR3: CASSLAKGSTQYF

J: TRBJ2-2
V: TRBV24-1
CDR3: CATRQGENTGELFF

J: TRBJ2-5
V: TRBV5-1
CDR3: CASQEGLRKETQYF